Below are 31 T cell receptor beta chains sequenced from a single sample in a study of T cells in Graves' hyperthyroidism and ophthalmopathy. RNA transcripts yielded amplified TCR beta CDR3 regions. First-round RT-PCR of the TCR CDR3 relied on the HTBI primer set. In TCRdb, the multiplex PCR reads were re-called with MiXCR into one record per CDR3 protein. The sample records about 480,000 distinct CDR3 sequences, over 13% being singletons. Input material: blood. These TCRs come from a woman between 18 and 30 years old with Graves' hyperthyroidism.

The chain uses TRBV7-3 and TRBJ2-5; 9 nucleotides align to TRBD2. Germline V gene sequence: CDR1 SGHTA, CDR2 FQGTGA. The V segment lost 1 base and the J segment 2 bases; nucleotides outside the gene matches: 5. The CDR3 totals 16 residues. CDR3 loop: CASSLNLAGGQETQYF. The CDR3 bases are TGTGCCAGCAGCTTAAATCTCGCGGGAGGGCAAGAGACCCAGTACTTC.

The sample holds a few counts of this clonotype. This chain links TRBV4-2 with TRBJ1-6; 8 nucleotides align to TRBD1. The CDR3 is 14 residues long. Looked up from germline, CDR1 is LGHNA and CDR2 is YNFKEQ. The ends lost 3 bases at V and 10 bases at J; junction bases unmatched: 5. CDR3 protein: CASSQDREGSPLHF. Written as DNA, the CDR3 is TGTGCCAGCAGCCAGGACAGGGAAGGCTCACCCCTCCACTTT.

This clonotype was seen ten or more times. V usage is TRBV10-3 and J usage is TRBJ1-5, with D possibly TRBD1 on 5 matching bases. CDR1 ENHRY and CDR2 SYGVKD come from the germline V gene. This CDR3 comprises 14 residues. Trimming cost V 4 bases and J 0 bases, with 7 bases left between them. As DNA, the CDR3 is TGTGCCATCAGTGGGGGGGATAGCAATCAGCCCCAGCATTTT. It specifies CAISGGDSNQPQHF.

This clonotype was recorded a few times. The V call is TRBV25-1, the J call TRBJ2-3; the match to TRBD1 covers 9 bases. V lost 6 bases and J lost 5; bases outside the gene matches: 6. This CDR3 has 14 amino acids. The germline V gene encodes CDR1 MGHDK and CDR2 SYGVNS. As DNA, the CDR3 is TGTGCCAGCAGCGGCGGACAGGGGCGAGATACGCAGTATTTT. Its protein product is CASSGGQGRDTQYF.

In its sample, this clonotype was seen many times. The chain couples TRBV20-1 to TRBJ2-1; the match to TRBD2 covers 12 bases. V lost 0 bases to trimming and J lost 7 bases; unmatched junction nucleotides: 4. Germline lookup yields CDR1 DFQATT and CDR2 SNEGSKA (reference sequence). The CDR3 is 15 amino acids. The CDR3 region has the DNA TGCAGTGCTAGAGATTCTAGCGGGAGGGGAAATGAGCAGTTCTTC. As protein: CSARDSSGRGNEQFF.

This clonotype was counted at least ten times. V usage is TRBV6-1 and J usage is TRBJ1-4; D remains ambiguous. V shed 7 bases and J shed 5 bases, with 11 bases lying between them. This CDR3 has 13 amino acids. Germline assignment: CDR1 MNHNS and CDR2 SASEGT. The CDR3 DNA sequence: TGTGCCAGCACCCGGGAAACGAATGAAAAACTGTTTTTT. Protein product: CASTRETNEKLFF.

This clonotype was seen more than once but under ten times. The rearrangement joins TRBV5-1 to TRBJ2-7, with TRBD1 matching 7 bases. Germline V gives CDR1 SGHRS, CDR2 YFSETQ. J was trimmed by 3 bases and V by 1 base; bases with no gene match: 13. The CDR3 is 17 amino acids. Here the CDR3 reads CASSLFRTGGKSYEQYF. The CDR3 coding sequence is TGCGCCAGCAGCTTGTTCCGGACAGGAGGAAAGAGCTACGAGCAGTACTTC.

Many counts were recorded for this clonotype. The chain carries TRBV19 and TRBJ1-5; weak D call: TRBD1 (6 bases). V was clipped by 3 bases and J by 6 bases, with 15 bases between them. The CDR3 extends over 15 amino acids. Germline V gives CDR1 LNHDA, CDR2 SQIVND (reference sequence). This CDR3 is CASSIDRPNGQPQHF. The CDR3 bases are TGTGCCAGTAGTATTGACAGGCCCAACGGTCAGCCCCAGCATTTT. The full variable domain, rest sourced from reference TRBV19 and TRBJ1-5, is DGGITQSPKYLFRKEGQNVTLSCEQNLNHDAMYWYRQDPGQGLRLIYYSQIVNDFQKGDIAEGYSVSREKKESFPLTVTSAQKNPTAFYLCASSIDRPNGQPQHFGDGTRLSIL.

The gene calls are TRBV20-1 and TRBJ1-1, with 7 bases identical to TRBD1. Germline loops: CDR1 DFQATT, CDR2 SNEGSKA (reference sequence). CDR3 length equals 12 residues. With 6 bases clipped from V and 5 bases from J, the junction kept 6 bases outside the gene matches. The chain's CDR3 is CSAVQGWTEAFF. The DNA for the CDR3 is TGCAGTGCGGTACAGGGGTGGACTGAAGCTTTCTTT.

This clonotype was recorded at least ten times. The chain uses TRBV5-1 and TRBJ2-5; 9 nucleotides align to TRBD1. The V segment lost 3 bases and the J segment 5 bases; nucleotides outside the gene matches: 5. This CDR3 region has 14 residues. Germline lookup yields CDR1 SGHRS and CDR2 YFSETQ. The CDR3 spells CASSWRDRVETQYF. CDR3 nucleotides: TGCGCCAGCAGCTGGAGGGACAGGGTTGAGACCCAGTACTTC.

V and J are TRBV4-3 and TRBJ2-1; maybe TRBD2 (6 bases). The CDR3 sequence is 17 residues long. V lost 0 bases to trimming and J lost 3 bases, with 15 bases between them. Germline V lookup: CDR1 LGHNA, CDR2 YSLEER. CDR3 protein: CASSQDPSMTSYNEQFF. The CDR3 DNA reads as TGCGCCAGCAGCCAAGATCCTAGTATGACTAGCTACAATGAGCAGTTCTTC.

The sample holds many counts of this clonotype. This rearrangement joins TRBV11-1 to TRBJ2-2, with 7 bases lining up with TRBD2. From germline, CDR1 is SGHAT and CDR2 FQDESV (reference sequence). After removal of 1 base from V and 1 base from J, the junction contained 3 bases not matched to a gene. The CDR3 runs 16 residues. The CDR3 region has the DNA TGTGCCAGCAGCTTAGACTCTAGCGGGAACACCGGGGAGCTGTTTTTT. Residues: CASSLDSSGNTGELFF.

This clonotype has a single count. In DNA, the CDR3 is TGTGCCAGCCCTATGACTAGCGGGAGGGCCAGGACCGGGGAGCTGTTTTTT. This gives the protein CASPMTSGRARTGELFF. V and J are TRBV2 and TRBJ2-2; 14 nucleotides align to TRBD2. Germline values: CDR1 SNHLY, CDR2 FYNNEI. The CDR3 has 17 amino acids. The V segment lost 8 bases and the J segment 5 bases; nucleotides outside the gene matches: 10.

V usage is TRBV9 and J usage is TRBJ2-7, with TRBD1 identical over 7 bases. J gave up 3 bases and V 4 bases, and 10 bases lay outside the gene matches. This CDR3 is 15 amino acids long. CDR1 and CDR2 from the germline V gene are SGDLS and YYNGEE. This chain's CDR3 is CASSSGQALSYEQYF. CDR3 coding DNA: TGTGCCAGCAGCTCTGGACAGGCTTTGAGCTACGAGCAGTACTTC.

This clonotype was recorded a few times. CDR3 in DNA: TGTGCCAGCAGCTTAGCTCAAGGCGGTGGGACTGAAGCTTTCTTT. Translating gives CASSLAQGGGTEAFF. The J gene is TRBJ1-1, the V gene TRBV7-6; D unresolved. V was trimmed by 0 bases and J by 5 bases, leaving 13 bases between them. This CDR3 has 15 residues. Germline CDR1 is SGHVS and CDR2 is FNYEAQ.

This clonotype has a count of ten or more. V gene TRBV3-1 combines with J gene TRBJ2-3; weak D call: TRBD2 (5 bases). V lost 8 bases, J lost 0 bases, and 18 bases lay in between. This CDR3 is built from 16 residues. The germline V gene encodes CDR1 LGHDT and CDR2 YNNKEL (reference sequence). This CDR3 is CASARWASSSTDTQYF. In DNA, the CDR3 is TGTGCCAGCGCGCGGTGGGCTAGCAGTAGCACAGATACGCAGTATTTT.

In its sample, this clonotype was seen many times. J is TRBJ2-1 and V is TRBV7-9; TRBD1 matches 9 bases. CDR1 and CDR2 (germline): SEHNR, FQNEAQ (reference sequence). The ends lost 5 bases at V and 9 bases at J; junction bases unmatched: 5. The CDR3 contains 13 residues. This CDR3 is CASSPQGAGEQFF. The DNA for the CDR3 is TGTGCCAGCAGCCCACAGGGGGCGGGTGAGCAGTTCTTC. The complete variable domain, with remaining parts taken from reference TRBV7-9 and TRBJ2-1, reads DTGVSQNPRHKITKRGQNVTFRCDPISEHNRLYWYRQTLGQGPEFLTYFQNEAQLEKSRLLSDRFSAERPKGSFSTLEIQRTEQGDSAMYLCASSPQGAGEQFFGPGTRLTVL.

The chain has TRBV7-9 and TRBJ1-2, with a weak D call TRBD1 (6 bases). Trimming cost V 1 base and J 6 bases, with 15 bases left between them. The CDR3 is 15 amino acids. Germline assignment: CDR1 SEHNR and CDR2 FQNEAQ (reference sequence). The CDR3 region has the DNA TGTGCCAGCAGCTTAGAGTCGCGGGGGCGGGATGGCTACACCTTC. As protein: CASSLESRGRDGYTF.

V usage is TRBV27 and J usage is TRBJ2-7; TRBD2 aligns across 14 bases. Germline V gives CDR1 MNHEY, CDR2 SMNVEV (reference sequence). With V trimmed by 5 bases and J by 7 bases, 7 bases remained unmatched. This CDR3 spans 15 amino acids. The CDR3 DNA reads as TGTGCCAGCAGTCCCCGACTAGCGGGAGGGCCGGAGCAGTACTTC. Protein sequence: CASSPRLAGGPEQYF.

This clonotype came up many times. The rearrangement joins TRBV5-6 to TRBJ1-1; 7 bases match TRBD1. The CDR3 extends over 14 amino acids. V gave up 3 bases and J gave up 6 bases; unmatched junction bases: 8. Germline CDR1 SGHDT, CDR2 YYEEEE. The CDR3 loop is CASSYTGVGAEAFF. The DNA of the CDR3 is TGTGCCAGCAGCTATACAGGGGTAGGGGCTGAAGCTTTCTTT.

This clonotype appeared many times. The genes are TRBV27 and TRBJ2-1; the D gene is possibly TRBD1 (6 bases). The germline V and J ends were trimmed by 3 bases and 5 bases, with 11 bases remaining between them. Germline V lookup: CDR1 MNHEY, CDR2 SMNVEV (reference sequence). The CDR3 length is 14 residues. In DNA, the CDR3 is TGTGCCAGCAGTTTTCCCGGGACAAACAATGAGCAGTTCTTC. This gives the protein CASSFPGTNNEQFF.

This clonotype was picked up many times. J is TRBJ2-5 and V is TRBV7-9; D perhaps matches TRBD1 (6 bases). Trimming pared 7 bases from V and 3 bases from J, leaving 6 bases between. Germline V gene lookup returns CDR1 SEHNR and CDR2 FQNEAQ (reference sequence). The CDR3 runs to 11 residues. CDR3: CASTGEETQYF. In nucleotides, the CDR3 is TGTGCCAGCACAGGGGAAGAGACCCAGTACTTC.

Concerning this clonotype itself: Being one base from a much bigger clone, this may be a read error. In DNA form, the CDR3 reads TGTGCCAGCGGCCGAACAGGGGTCACTGAAGCTTTCTTT. Residues: CASGRTGVTEAFF. The V and J genes are TRBV11-3 and TRBJ1-1, with 7 bases identical to TRBD1. Looked up from germline, CDR1 is SGHNT and CDR2 is YENEEA. This CDR3 is built from 13 residues. V dropped 8 bases and J dropped 4; count of bases not matched to a gene: 7. Full variable domain (remainder filled in from reference TRBV11-3 and TRBJ1-1): EAGVVQSPRYKIIEKKQPVAFWCNPISGHNTLYWYLQNLGQGPELLIRYENEEAVDDSQLPKDRFSAERLKGVDSTLKIQPAELGDSAVYLCASGRTGVTEAFFGQGTRLTVV.

This clonotype was recorded many times. CDR3 residues: CASSVEIGNTIYF. The CDR3 DNA reads as TGTGCCAGCAGCGTAGAAATTGGAAACACCATATATTTT. The chain has TRBV9 and TRBJ1-3; no reliable D call. Trimming took 0 bases from V and 3 from J, leaving 4 bases between them. CDR3 length: 13 residues. Germline V lookup: CDR1 SGDLS, CDR2 YYNGEE.

This clonotype was found many times. The chain joins TRBV25-1 to TRBJ2-7; D not resolved. CDR3 length: 13 residues. The ends were cut back, 6 bases at V and 4 bases at J, with 13 bases in the middle. Germline lookup yields CDR1 MGHDK and CDR2 SYGVNS. CDR3: CASSGYAKYEQYF. CDR3 bases: TGTGCCAGCAGCGGCTACGCGAAGTACGAGCAGTACTTC.

The chain employs TRBV6-1 and TRBJ2-1, with 8 bases matching TRBD1. The CDR3 is made up of 14 amino acids. V was clipped by 5 bases and J by 7 bases; unmatched bases: 7. The germline V gene has CDR1 MNHNS and CDR2 SASEGT. The CDR3 DNA reads TGTGCCAGCAGTCCCCGGACAGGGCCTAATGAGCAGTTCTTC. Translated, it gives CASSPRTGPNEQFF.

In its sample, this clonotype was seen many times. The rearrangement joins TRBV9 to TRBJ2-3; 7 nucleotides align to TRBD2. Germline V CDR1 and CDR2: SGDLS, YYNGEE. There are 15 residues in the CDR3. The V gene end was trimmed by 2 bases and the J gene end by 6 bases; junction bases not matched to a gene: 9. CDR3 sequence (DNA): TGTGCCAGCAGCGTTGGGGAGGGCCGATTTGATACGCAGTATTTT. Its translation is CASSVGEGRFDTQYF.

This clonotype came up many times. The chain uses TRBV3-1 and TRBJ2-1; 7 positions agree with TRBD1. The CDR3 runs 16 residues. V trimming: 1 base; J trimming: 4 bases; junction bases outside the gene matches: 7. Germline V gene lookup returns CDR1 LGHDT and CDR2 YNNKEL (reference sequence). The CDR3 reads CASSQGERTGYNEQFF. The DNA for the CDR3 is TGTGCCAGCAGCCAAGGTGAGCGGACAGGTTACAATGAGCAGTTCTTC.

Concerning this clonotype itself: Just one base apart from a much larger clone, this may be a read error. The rearrangement uses TRBV6-2 or TRBV6-3 and TRBJ1-1; tentative D call: TRBD1 (6 bases). This CDR3 region has 15 residues. CDR1 is MNHEY, CDR2 SVGEGT, per germline. The CDR3 loop reads CTSSYRTSRGTEAFF. CDR3 DNA: TGTACCAGCAGTTACCGGACGAGTAGGGGGACTGAAGCTTTCTTT.

This clonotype was seen a few times. The genes are TRBV29-1 and TRBJ1-1, with TRBD1 as a possible D gene (5 bases). This CDR3 spans 13 amino acids. Trimming took 0 bases from V and 3 from J, leaving 8 bases between them. Germline CDR1 SQVTM, CDR2 ANQGSEA. This CDR3 reads CSVEDQGYTEAFF. The DNA for the CDR3 is TGCAGCGTTGAAGATCAGGGATACACTGAAGCTTTCTTT.

This clonotype was detected ten times or more. This chain links TRBV18 with TRBJ2-1; weak D call: TRBD2 (5 bases). This CDR3 has 17 residues. Trimming shortened V by 3 bases and J by 4 bases, and 19 bases separated the two germline ends. Germline V CDR1 and CDR2: KGHSH, LQKENI. CDR3 coding DNA: TGTGCCAGCTCACCGATGACATCTAGCCGACGATACAATGAGCAGTTCTTC. This encodes CASSPMTSSRRYNEQFF.